This passage covers 20 T cell receptor beta chains from one sample sequenced in a study of blood T cell repertoires in COVID-19. Clones were read by immunoSEQ multiplex PCR, and TCRdb kept only the in-frame ones, dropping some. In the table there are about 140,000 clones, 75% to 90% of which are singletons. Specimen: peripheral blood. Receptor source: a man aged 45-60 years who had recovered from COVID-19.

The chain carries TRBV3-1 (or the pseudogene TRBV3-2) and TRBJ2-7; D may be TRBD1 (5 bases). V lost 1 base to trimming and J lost 5 bases, with 15 bases between them. The CDR3 is 15 residues long. Germline CDR1 and CDR2: LGHDT and YNNKEL (reference sequence). CDR3 sequence (DNA): TGTGCCAGCAGCCAAGGGTGGGGCCGGATAGACGAGCAGTACTTC. Encoded protein: CASSQGWGRIDEQYF.

This chain joins TRBV25-1 and TRBJ1-2; D is ambiguous. The ends were cut back, 1 base at V and 2 bases at J, with 8 bases in the middle. The length of the CDR3 is 14 residues. CDR1 and CDR2 from the germline V gene are MGHDK and SYGVNS. This CDR3 reads CASSELEGNYGYTF. DNA for the CDR3: TGTGCCAGCAGTGAATTGGAGGGAAACTATGGCTACACCTTC.

The chain combines TRBV5-6 with TRBJ2-1; 11 bases map to TRBD1. V shed 3 bases and J 9 bases; nucleotides not matched to a gene: 8. This CDR3 is 15 amino acids long. The germline CDR1 and CDR2 sequences are SGHDT and YYEEEE. CDR3 protein: CASSWTGTGGAEQFF. The CDR3 region has the DNA TGTGCCAGCAGCTGGACCGGGACAGGGGGGGCTGAGCAGTTCTTC.

V and J are TRBV3-1 (or the pseudogene TRBV3-2) and TRBJ1-2, with 10 bases that match TRBD1. V lost 4 bases, J lost 6 bases, and 11 bases stayed unmatched. This CDR3 contains 16 residues. Looked up from germline, CDR1 is LGHDT and CDR2 is YNNKEL (reference sequence). In DNA, the CDR3 is TGTGCCAGCAGCCCGGCGTTAGGGACAGGGGAGCATGGCTACACCTTC. Amino acid sequence: CASSPALGTGEHGYTF.

The rearrangement uses TRBV5-5 and TRBJ1-4; TRBD1 matches at 7 bases. This CDR3 is 16 amino acids long. The J segment lost 4 bases and the V segment lost 3 bases, leaving 9 bases of the junction unmatched. Germline V gives CDR1 SGHKS, CDR2 YYEKEE (reference sequence). In DNA, the CDR3 is TGTGCCAGCAGCTCACAAACAGGGGCCATTAATGAAAAACTGTTTTTT. Its translation: CASSSQTGAINEKLFF. The whole variable domain, filled in from reference TRBV5-5 and TRBJ1-4, reads DAGVTQSPTHLIKTRGQQVTLRCSPISGHKSVSWYQQVLGQGPQFIFQYYEKEERGRGNFPDRFSARQFPNYSSELNVNALLLGDSALYLCASSSQTGAINEKLFFGSGTQLSVL.

The rearrangement links TRBV5-4 to TRBJ2-3; TRBD2 aligns across 13 bases. Unmatched junction bases numbered 3, after V lost 4 bases and J lost 4 bases. CDR1 and CDR2 (germline): SGHNT, YYREEE (reference sequence). The CDR3 extends over 15 amino acids. Written as DNA, the CDR3 is TGTGCCAGCAGCGGCGGACTAGCGGGGGCAGATACGCAGTATTTT. Its translation is CASSGGLAGADTQYF.

This chain joins TRBV12-2 and TRBJ2-1; TRBD2 is the table's D call, not checked against the DNA. TRBV12-2 is an annotated pseudogene. This CDR3 has 20 residues. The CDR3 DNA reads as TGTGCAAGTCGCTTTTCTCCAGGGAGCGGGGGGGAACTCTCCTACAATGAGCAGTTCTTC. It encodes CASRFSPGSGGELSYNEQFF.

The rearrangement uses TRBV2 and TRBJ1-1; possibly TRBD1 for D (6 bases). Looked up from germline, CDR1 is SNHLY and CDR2 is FYNNEI. CDR3 length: 13 residues. The germline V and J ends were trimmed by 7 bases and 1 base, with 10 bases remaining between them. The CDR3 spells CASIKDRNTEAFF. CDR3 coding DNA: TGTGCCAGCATCAAGGACAGGAACACTGAAGCTTTCTTT.

The chain is built from TRBV23-1 and TRBJ2-7; TRBD1 matches 7 bases. TRBV23-1 is marked as an open reading frame, function uncertain. V lost 0 bases to trimming and J lost 2 bases; unmatched junction nucleotides: 13. The CDR3 totals 18 residues. CDR3 residues: CASSQSEWVSGQTYEQYF. CDR3 nucleotides: TGCGCCAGCAGTCAATCTGAGTGGGTTTCGGGACAGACCTACGAGCAGTACTTC.

The rearrangement joins TRBV15 to TRBJ2-1; D perhaps matches TRBD2 (6 bases). From germline, CDR1 is LNHNV and CDR2 YYDKDF (reference sequence). CDR3 length equals 18 residues. Trimming removed 3 bases from V and 1 base from J, with 19 bases in between. CDR3 sequence (DNA): TGTGCCACCAGCAGTTTTGCGGGGATCGGCGGGTCCTACAATGAGCAGTTCTTC. Translated: CATSSFAGIGGSYNEQFF.

This clone was counted only a few times. The chain has TRBV7-8 and TRBJ1-4; 7 bases line up with TRBD1. Trimming removed 5 bases from V and 8 bases from J; junction bases left unmatched: 11. Looked up from germline, CDR1 is SGHVS and CDR2 is FQNEAQ. The length of the CDR3 is 15 residues. CDR3 DNA sequence: TGTGCCAGCAGCCTAACGACAGGGCAAGGGGAAAAACTGTTTTTT. It yields the protein CASSLTTGQGEKLFF.

In nucleotides, the CDR3 is TGTGCCAGCAGCCAACAGTATAATTCACCCCTCCACTTT. It specifies CASSQQYNSPLHF. The V call is TRBV3-1 (or the pseudogene TRBV3-2), the J call TRBJ1-6, with D hard to call. This CDR3 has 13 residues. Germline V CDR1 and CDR2: LGHDT, YNNKEL (reference sequence). Between the trimmed V and J ends, which lost 2 bases and 4 bases, there was a span of 3 bases.

The chain joins TRBV19 to TRBJ1-6; possible D gene TRBD1, 5 bases. This CDR3 has 13 residues. CDR1 is LNHDA, CDR2 SQIVND, per germline (reference sequence). V was cut by 3 bases and J by 6 bases, with 6 bases left in between. CDR3 nucleotides: TGTGCCAGTAGTATGGGGGGTAATTCACCCCTCCACTTT. Residues: CASSMGGNSPLHF.

The genes are TRBV19 and TRBJ1-1, with D possibly matching TRBD1 (5 bases). Trimming shortened V by 6 bases and J by 5 bases, and 13 bases separated the two germline ends. Germline CDR1 and CDR2: LNHDA and SQIVND (reference sequence). The CDR3 is 13 residues long. The CDR3 is CASRGRGLTEAFF. The DNA for the CDR3 is TGTGCCAGTAGGGGCCGGGGGTTGACTGAAGCTTTCTTT.

This chain joins TRBV4-3 and TRBJ2-3; 9 bases align to TRBD1. This CDR3 region has 14 residues. Trimming cost V 0 bases and J 6 bases; bases outside gene matches: 1. From germline, CDR1 is LGHNA and CDR2 YSLEER. Written as DNA, the CDR3 is TGCGCCAGCAGCCAAGATGACAGGGGGGATACGCAGTATTTT. Protein product: CASSQDDRGDTQYF.

V gene TRBV5-4 combines with J gene TRBJ1-3; no reliable D call. This CDR3 has 14 residues. Trimming removed 1 base at V and 0 bases at J, with 5 bases between. The germline V gene encodes CDR1 SGHNT and CDR2 YYREEE (reference sequence). Written as DNA, the CDR3 is TGTGCCAGCAGCTTGCCAGGCTCTGGAAACACCATATATTTT. Translated: CASSLPGSGNTIYF.

V is TRBV7-9 and J is TRBJ2-7; TRBD1 matches 8 bases. Germline CDR1 reads SEHNR; CDR2 reads FQNEAQ (reference sequence). V was pared by 6 bases and J by 3 bases, with 7 bases of the junction left unmatched. The length of the CDR3 is 14 residues. The CDR3 DNA reads as TGTGCCAGCAGTTTCCGGGACAGGTACTACGAGCAGTACTTC. This translates into CASSFRDRYYEQYF.

The chain couples TRBV5-4 to TRBJ2-1; a weak D match, TRBD2 (6 bases). Germline V gene sequence: CDR1 SGHNT, CDR2 YYREEE (reference sequence). With 4 bases removed from V and 7 bases from J, the gap between germline ends came to 15 bases. This CDR3 is 14 amino acids long. The CDR3 here is CASSVRLEGNEQFF. The CDR3 coding sequence is TGTGCCAGCAGCGTAAGACTAGAAGGTAATGAGCAGTTCTTC. Full variable domain (remainder filled in from reference TRBV5-4 and TRBJ2-1): ETGVTQSPTHLIKTRGQQVTLRCSSQSGHNTVSWYQQALGQGPQFIFQYYREEENGRGNFPPRFSGLQFPNYSSELNVNALELDDSALYLCASSVRLEGNEQFFGPGTRLTVL.

The rearrangement links TRBV6-2 or TRBV6-3 to TRBJ2-2; D might be TRBD2 (5 bases). The CDR3 has 15 amino acids. Trimming stripped 3 bases from V and 6 bases from J, with 14 bases between. Germline lookup yields CDR1 MNHEY and CDR2 SVGEGT. CDR3 in DNA: TGTGCCAGCAGTTATGCGGGTCCGGTCGCCGGGGAGCTGTTTTTT. Encoded protein: CASSYAGPVAGELFF.

The chain has TRBV5-4 and TRBJ2-1, with TRBD1 identical over 7 bases. Per the germline V gene, CDR1 is SGHNT and CDR2 is YYREEE (reference sequence). The V segment lost 4 bases and the J segment 8 bases; nucleotides outside the gene matches: 6. The CDR3 runs 13 residues. CDR3 region: CASSGADRDEQFF. The DNA of the CDR3 is TGTGCCAGCAGCGGAGCCGACAGGGATGAGCAGTTCTTC.